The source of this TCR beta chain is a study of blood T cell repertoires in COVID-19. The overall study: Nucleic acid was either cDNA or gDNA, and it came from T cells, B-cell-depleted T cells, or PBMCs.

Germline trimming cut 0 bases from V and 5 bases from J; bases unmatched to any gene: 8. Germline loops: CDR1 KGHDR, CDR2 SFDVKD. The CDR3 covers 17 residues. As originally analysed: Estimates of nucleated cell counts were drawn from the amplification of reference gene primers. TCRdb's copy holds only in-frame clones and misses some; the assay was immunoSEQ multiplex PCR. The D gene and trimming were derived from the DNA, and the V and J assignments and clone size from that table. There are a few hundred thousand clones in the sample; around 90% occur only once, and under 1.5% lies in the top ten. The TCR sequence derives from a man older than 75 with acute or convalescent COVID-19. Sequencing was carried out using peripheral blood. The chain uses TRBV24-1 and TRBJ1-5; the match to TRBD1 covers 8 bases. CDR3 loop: CATSDLYRQGADQPQHF. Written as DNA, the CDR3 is TGTGCCACCAGTGATTTGTATAGGCAGGGGGCGGATCAGCCCCAGCATTTT.